This TCR beta chain was found in a study of cytomegalovirus exposure and HLA in healthy donors. Study results and limitations: A later analysis found that most CMV-associated TCR beta chains appeared HLA-restricted. Across donors, sequencing depth was assumed by presence/absence analyses to be roughly uniform. Serostatus for CMV was the only available immune exposure information. Clonal expansion, a later analysis showed, was greater in HLA-associated TCR beta chains than in equally common others.

This clone was seen a few times. Its antigen is not identified. The germline V and J ends were trimmed by 4 bases and 0 bases, with 14 bases remaining between them. The CDR3 runs to 15 residues. Per the germline V gene, CDR1 is SGHRS and CDR2 is YFSETQ. Vbeta (60) and Jbeta (13) primers were used in the PCR. The protocol was immunoSEQ multiplex PCR, while the TCRdb copy is restricted to in-frame clones and leaves out a portion. The table includes roughly 100,000 clones, roughly 13% detected once. The chain employs TRBV5-1 and TRBJ2-7, with D uncertain. Sequencing was done on a sample of PBMCs. This TCR derives from a man in his forties in good health and CMV-seropositive. Here the CDR3 reads CASSLGELSSYEQYF. The CDR3 coding sequence is TGCGCCAGCAGCCTAGGAGAGCTGAGCTCCTACGAGCAGTACTTC. The whole variable domain, filled in from reference TRBV5-1 and TRBJ2-7, reads KAGVTQTPRYLIKTRGQQVTLSCSPISGHRSVSWYQQTPGQGLQFLFEYFSETQRNKGNFPGRFSGRQFSNSRSEMNVSTLELGDSALYLCASSLGELSSYEQYFGPGTRLTVT.